By proportion, the clone carrying this TCR beta chain is medium-sized (0.01 to 0.1%). Clones were read by immunoSEQ multiplex PCR, and TCRdb kept only the in-frame ones, dropping some. This sample has 45,000 to 60,000 clones, with more than 70% found just once. This CDR3 comprises 11 residues. Trimming cost V 8 bases and J 5 bases, with 9 bases left between them. Germline V lookup: CDR1 MNHNS, CDR2 SASEGT. The sample comes from a study of OX40 agonist ivuxolimab in advanced cancers. The sequence derives from an adult with an advanced solid tumor such as melanoma, head and neck, liver or kidney cancer. This chain uses TRBV6-1 with TRBJ1-2; D unresolved. This specimen was CD4+ or CD8+ T cells sorted from blood, taken in a trial of the OX40 agonist ivuxolimab. The CDR3 sequence: CASRLGYGYTF. The CDR3 nucleotides are TGTGCCAGCCGGCTCGGATATGGCTACACCTTC.